What follows are 3 T cell receptor beta chains derived from one specimen sequenced in a study of cytomegalovirus exposure and HLA in healthy donors. Primers for the PCR totalled 60 Vbeta and 13 Jbeta. Using immunoSEQ multiplex PCR, the repertoire was profiled, and TCRdb retains in-frame clones only, with some absent. The table includes 95,000 to 150,000 clones, roughly 66% detected once. Sequencing was done on a sample of PBMCs. The receptors shown here come from a man between 18 and 29 years old in good health and CMV-seronegative.

The V gene is TRBV7-6, the J gene TRBJ2-7, with 8 positions matching TRBD1. Germline assignment: CDR1 SGHVS and CDR2 FNYEAQ. This CDR3 has 12 amino acids. J was trimmed by 6 bases and V by 5 bases; bases with no gene match: 3. CDR3 protein: CASSPRGREQYF. The CDR3 DNA reads as TGTGCCAGCAGCCCCAGGGGGCGCGAGCAGTACTTC.

This chain links TRBV6-5 with TRBJ1-2; 8 bases map to TRBD1. The CDR3 runs to 14 residues. V trimming: 5 bases; J trimming: 5 bases; junction bases outside the gene matches: 7. The germline gives CDR1 MNHEY, CDR2 SVGAGI. The CDR3 protein is CASSPGGSRYGYTF. The CDR3 DNA reads as TGTGCCAGCAGTCCAGGGGGCTCTAGATATGGCTACACCTTC.

This clone was recorded once. This sequence joins TRBV9 and TRBJ2-5; 13 bases are a match to TRBD2. The last part of the DNA fits TRBJ2-7 better; the J call may be wrong. Germline assignment: CDR1 SGDLS and CDR2 YYNGEE. The CDR3 is 15 amino acids. For the CDR3, the DNA is TGTGCCAGCAGCATGGGACTAGCGGGGACCTACGAGCAGTACTTC. This gives the protein CASSMGLAGTYEQYF.